These 19 T cell receptor beta chains were all obtained from the same sample, sequenced in a study of T-cell reconstitution after alpha-beta-depleted transplantation in children (dated by TCRdb to 2016 to 2017). Library construction relied on PCR. TCRdb shows the sequencer as Illumina HiSeq 2500. TCR libraries were prepared with molecular barcoding, using unique molecular identifiers to normalize TCRbeta repertoire quantification. TCRdb took the public reads, trimmed them with fastp at Q25, ran MiXCR for clone calling and kept in-frame beta chains. Here each entry gathers all rows of one CDR3 protein and keeps the most common genes and DNA. This sample holds about 980,000 distinct CDR3 sequences; roughly 29% were observed only once. The ten largest clones represent 28% of the sample. This specimen's treatment or condition label, per the study, means: allogeneic hematopoietic cell transplantation with graft depleted of TCRalphabeta T cells and CD19 B cells.

The source was PBMCs, mostly from graft donor cells, collected 360 days after TCRalphabeta/CD19-depleted stem cell transplant. These receptors were obtained from a boy under two years old who had a stem cell transplant for SCID, so the T cells may come from the graft donor.

The chain has TRBV20-1 and TRBJ2-1; D is unresolved. With 0 bases removed from V and 7 bases from J, the gap between germline ends came to 19 bases. Germline values: CDR1 DFQATT, CDR2 SNEGSKA (reference sequence). This CDR3 spans 16 amino acids. The CDR3 here is CSARDLHRLPPNEQFF. In DNA, the CDR3 is TGCAGTGCTAGAGATCTGCACCGTTTGCCCCCAAATGAGCAGTTCTTC.

This chain joins TRBV6-2 or TRBV6-3 and TRBJ2-2; 7 nucleotides match TRBD2. The V and J ends lost 8 bases and 3 bases, in that order; junction bases with no gene match: 9. This CDR3 spans 15 amino acids. Germline CDR1 is MNHEY and CDR2 is SVGEGT. CDR3 sequence reads: CASRTGGLHTGELFF. The CDR3, as DNA: TGTGCCAGCCGGACCGGGGGGTTGCACACCGGGGAGCTGTTTTTT.

The table lists this clonotype with many counts. The chain uses TRBV5-1 and TRBJ2-7; D not resolved. The V end lost 0 bases, the J end lost 6 bases, and 4 bases lay between the germline ends. Germline V gene lookup returns CDR1 SGHRS and CDR2 YFSETQ. The CDR3 loop spans 11 amino acids. CDR3 bases: TGCGCCAGCAGCTTGGAAGGCGAGCAGTACTTC. As protein: CASSLEGEQYF.

This clonotype has more than one count but fewer than ten. The rearrangement links TRBV29-1 to TRBJ2-1; D gene unclear. Looked up from germline, CDR1 is SQVTM and CDR2 is ANQGSEA. V lost 3 bases, J lost 6 bases, and 6 bases lay in between. The CDR3 runs 11 residues. The CDR3 loop reads CSVDISNEQFF. Written as DNA, the CDR3 is TGCAGCGTTGACATATCCAATGAGCAGTTCTTC.

V usage is TRBV12-3 or TRBV12-4 and J usage is TRBJ2-3; 7 bases map to TRBD2. The CDR3 is made up of 17 amino acids. V lost 5 bases and J lost 2; bases outside the gene matches: 13. DNA of the CDR3: TGTGCCAGCAGTCCTGGGAGAGGCGGGGGAAACACAGATACGCAGTATTTT. Translated, it gives CASSPGRGGGNTDTQYF.

This clonotype was counted once. The chain joins TRBV5-6 to TRBJ1-2; a possible D gene is TRBD1 (5 bases). Between the trimmed V and J ends, which lost 0 bases and 2 bases, there was a span of 14 bases. The CDR3 is 16 amino acids. Germline V lookup: CDR1 SGHDT, CDR2 YYEEEE. CDR3: CASSLAHRDLNYGYTF. CDR3 coding DNA: TGTGCCAGCAGCTTGGCCCACCGGGACCTAAACTATGGCTACACCTTC.

The CDR3 coding sequence is TGTGCCAGCTCAATAGGGACAGTCCAATTTTATGGCTACACCTTC. Its translation is CASSIGTVQFYGYTF. The chain has TRBV18 and TRBJ1-2; 7 nucleotides match TRBD1. This CDR3 region has 15 residues. CDR1 and CDR2 (germline): KGHSH, LQKENI. V lost 5 bases, J lost 5 bases, and 11 bases stayed unmatched.

The sample holds a few counts of this clonotype. The chain carries TRBV6-5 and TRBJ2-2; D may correspond to TRBD1 or TRBD2 (5 bases each). CDR3 length: 15 residues. From germline, CDR1 is MNHEY and CDR2 SVGAGI. V lost 1 base to trimming and J lost 5 bases, with 11 bases between them. CDR3 in amino acids: CASSYYGAETGELFF. The CDR3 region has the DNA TGTGCCAGCAGTTACTACGGGGCTGAGACCGGGGAGCTGTTTTTT.

V gene TRBV3-1 combines with J gene TRBJ2-5; TRBD2 matches 10 bases. CDR3 size: 16 residues. Germline-derived CDR1 and CDR2 are LGHDT and YNNKEL (reference sequence). J was trimmed by 7 bases and V by 1 base; bases with no gene match: 9. The CDR3 here is CASSQGLAGDMWTQYF. The CDR3, as DNA: TGTGCCAGCAGCCAAGGGCTAGCGGGGGACATGTGGACCCAGTACTTC.

As for this clonotype: The junction does not match germline at one end; this may be a read error. The V call is TRBV12-3 or TRBV12-4, the J call TRBJ1-4, with 9 positions matching TRBD1. CDR3 length equals 16 residues. DNA for the CDR3: TGTGTCAGCAGTCGCCCACCGGGACAGGGAAATGAAAAACTGTTTTTT. Protein product: CVSSRPPGQGNEKLFF.

The CDR3 DNA sequence: TGTGCCAGCAGTAAGGGGGGGCTTGGCTACACCTTC. It codes for CASSKGGLGYTF. The chain combines TRBV28 with TRBJ1-2, with TRBD1 as a possible D gene (6 bases). CDR3 length: 12 residues. V lost 5 bases and J lost 7, with 11 bases in between. CDR1 and CDR2 from the germline V gene are MDHEN and SYDVKM.

This rearrangement joins TRBV5-1 to TRBJ2-1; TRBD2 matches at 9 bases. This CDR3 is built from 16 residues. Trimming took 5 bases from V and 9 from J; bases not matched to a gene: 15. Per germline, CDR1 SGHRS and CDR2 YFSETQ. This CDR3 reads CASRFGPGLAFTEQFF. DNA for the CDR3: TGCGCCAGCAGGTTTGGACCGGGACTAGCTTTCACTGAGCAGTTCTTC.

This sequence joins TRBV5-1 and TRBJ1-1; 7 bases align to TRBD1. The CDR3 length is 14 residues. Per germline, CDR1 SGHRS and CDR2 YFSETQ. The V gene end was trimmed by 0 bases and the J gene end by 8 bases; junction bases not matched to a gene: 7. CDR3 coding DNA: TGCGCCAGCAGCTTGGGACAGGGCAACCCCGAAGCTTTCTTT. Translating it yields CASSLGQGNPEAFF. The variable domain in full, completed from reference TRBV5-1 and TRBJ1-1, reads KAGVTQTPRYLIKTRGQQVTLSCSPISGHRSVSWYQQTPGQGLQFLFEYFSETQRNKGNFPGRFSGRQFSNSRSEMNVSTLELGDSALYLCASSLGQGNPEAFFGQGTRLTVV.

The rearrangement joins TRBV2 to TRBJ1-5; a possible D gene is TRBD1 (5 bases). Germline CDR1 SNHLY, CDR2 FYNNEI. V lost 7 bases, J lost 2 bases, and 9 bases lay in between. The CDR3 sequence is 13 residues long. CDR3 residues: CASTREGNQPQHF. The DNA for the CDR3 is TGTGCCAGCACCAGGGAGGGCAATCAGCCCCAGCATTTT.

This clonotype has just a few counts. This chain joins TRBV4-1 and TRBJ2-2; 10 bases align to TRBD1. V lost 3 bases and J lost 4; bases outside the gene matches: 11. Germline V lookup: CDR1 MGHRA, CDR2 YSYEKL. The CDR3 spans 18 residues. The DNA for the CDR3 is TGCGCCAGCAGCCACCACAACCGGGACAGGGGTACCACCGGGGAGCTGTTTTTT. This gives the protein CASSHHNRDRGTTGELFF.

This chain connects TRBV7-9 to TRBJ1-2; D remains ambiguous. Per germline, CDR1 SEHNR and CDR2 FQNEAQ (reference sequence). This CDR3 comprises 14 residues. Trimming cost V 1 base and J 8 bases, with 14 bases left between them. The CDR3 region is CASSLVPRTRGYTF. The DNA of the CDR3 is TGTGCCAGCAGCTTAGTCCCTCGGACGAGGGGCTACACCTTC.

This clonotype was seen only once. The chain joins TRBV20-1 to TRBJ1-5; D might be TRBD1 (5 bases). CDR3 length: 16 residues. Trimming shortened V by 2 bases and J by 5 bases, and 19 bases separated the two germline ends. Germline-derived CDR1 and CDR2 are DFQATT and SNEGSKA (reference sequence). The CDR3 sequence: CSARSSGQGNYQPQHF. CDR3 nucleotides: TGCAGTGCTAGAAGTTCAGGGCAGGGTAATTATCAGCCCCAGCATTTT.

This chain links TRBV20-1 with TRBJ1-2; D not resolved. V was clipped by 0 bases and J by 7 bases, with 15 bases between them. The germline V gene has CDR1 DFQATT and CDR2 SNEGSKA (reference sequence). CDR3 length equals 14 residues. This chain's CDR3 is CSARDQGRAAGYTF. In DNA form, the CDR3 reads TGCAGTGCTAGAGACCAAGGGAGGGCGGCTGGCTACACCTTC.

V usage is TRBV5-1 and J usage is TRBJ1-1, with D uncertain. With 1 base removed from V and 0 bases from J, the gap between germline ends came to 10 bases. Per germline, CDR1 SGHRS and CDR2 YFSETQ. This CDR3 comprises 15 residues. The DNA for the CDR3 is TGCGCCAGCAGCTTGAAGCTCTCTATGAACACTGAAGCTTTCTTT. It specifies CASSLKLSMNTEAFF.